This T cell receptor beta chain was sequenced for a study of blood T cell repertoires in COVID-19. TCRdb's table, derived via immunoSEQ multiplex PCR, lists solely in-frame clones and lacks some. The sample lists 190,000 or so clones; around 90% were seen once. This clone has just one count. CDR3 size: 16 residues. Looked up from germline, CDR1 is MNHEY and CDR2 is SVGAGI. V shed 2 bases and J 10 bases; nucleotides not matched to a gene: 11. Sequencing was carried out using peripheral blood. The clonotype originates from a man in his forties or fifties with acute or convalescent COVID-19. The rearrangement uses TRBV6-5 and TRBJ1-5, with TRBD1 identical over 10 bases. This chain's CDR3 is CASSYGFRDRGFPQHF. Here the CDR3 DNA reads TGTGCCAGCAGTTACGGTTTTCGGGACAGGGGATTTCCCCAGCATTTT.